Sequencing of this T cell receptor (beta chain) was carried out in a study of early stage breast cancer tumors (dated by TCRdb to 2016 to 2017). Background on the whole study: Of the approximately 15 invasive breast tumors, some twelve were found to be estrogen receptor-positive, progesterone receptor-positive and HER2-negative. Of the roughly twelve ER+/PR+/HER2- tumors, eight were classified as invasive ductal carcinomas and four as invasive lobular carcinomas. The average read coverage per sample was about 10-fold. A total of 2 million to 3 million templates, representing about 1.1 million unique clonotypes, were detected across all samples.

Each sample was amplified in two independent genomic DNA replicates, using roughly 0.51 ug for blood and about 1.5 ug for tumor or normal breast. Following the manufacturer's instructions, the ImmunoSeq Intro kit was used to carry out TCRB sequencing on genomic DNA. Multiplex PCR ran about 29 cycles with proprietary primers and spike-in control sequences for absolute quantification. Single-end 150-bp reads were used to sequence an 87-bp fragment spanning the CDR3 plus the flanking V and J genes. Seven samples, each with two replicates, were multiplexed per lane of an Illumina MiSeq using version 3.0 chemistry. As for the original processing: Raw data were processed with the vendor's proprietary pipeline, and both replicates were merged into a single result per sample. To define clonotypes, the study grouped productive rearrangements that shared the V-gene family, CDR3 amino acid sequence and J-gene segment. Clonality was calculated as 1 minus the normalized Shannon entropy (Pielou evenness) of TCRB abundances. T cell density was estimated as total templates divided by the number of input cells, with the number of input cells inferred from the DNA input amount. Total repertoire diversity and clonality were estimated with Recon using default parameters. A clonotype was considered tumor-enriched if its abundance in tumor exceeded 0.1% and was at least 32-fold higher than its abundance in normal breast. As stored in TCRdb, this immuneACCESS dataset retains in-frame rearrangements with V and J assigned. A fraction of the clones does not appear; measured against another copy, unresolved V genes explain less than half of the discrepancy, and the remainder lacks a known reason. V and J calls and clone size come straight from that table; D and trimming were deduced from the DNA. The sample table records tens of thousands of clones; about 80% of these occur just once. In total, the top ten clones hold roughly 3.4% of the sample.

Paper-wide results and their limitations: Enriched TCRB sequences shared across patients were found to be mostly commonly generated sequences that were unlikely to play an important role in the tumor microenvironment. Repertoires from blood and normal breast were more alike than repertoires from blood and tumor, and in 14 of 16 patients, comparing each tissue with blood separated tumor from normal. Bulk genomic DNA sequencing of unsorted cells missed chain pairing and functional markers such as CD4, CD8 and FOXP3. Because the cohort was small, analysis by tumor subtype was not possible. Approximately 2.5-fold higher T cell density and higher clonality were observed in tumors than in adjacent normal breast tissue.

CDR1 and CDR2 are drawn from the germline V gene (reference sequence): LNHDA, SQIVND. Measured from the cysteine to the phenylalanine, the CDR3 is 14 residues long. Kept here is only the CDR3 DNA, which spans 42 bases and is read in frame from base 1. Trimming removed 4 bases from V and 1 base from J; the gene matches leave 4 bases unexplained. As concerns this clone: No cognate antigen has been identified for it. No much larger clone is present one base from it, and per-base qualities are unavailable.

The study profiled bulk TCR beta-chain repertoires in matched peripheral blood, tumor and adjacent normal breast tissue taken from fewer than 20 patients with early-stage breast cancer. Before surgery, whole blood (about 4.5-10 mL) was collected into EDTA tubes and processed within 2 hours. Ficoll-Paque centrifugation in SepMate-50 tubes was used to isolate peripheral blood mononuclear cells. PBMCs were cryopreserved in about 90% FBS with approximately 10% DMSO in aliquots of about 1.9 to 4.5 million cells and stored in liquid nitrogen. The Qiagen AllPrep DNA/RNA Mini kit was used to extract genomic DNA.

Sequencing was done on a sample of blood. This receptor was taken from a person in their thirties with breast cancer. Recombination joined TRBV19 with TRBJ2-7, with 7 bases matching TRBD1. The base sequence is TGTGCCAGTAGTACCCGACAGGGATCCTACGAGCAGTACTTC. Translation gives CASSTRQGSYEQYF.